This record looks at one T cell receptor beta chain sequence and its context. This record comes from a study of cytomegalovirus exposure and HLA in healthy donors. Sequencing used immunoSEQ multiplex PCR; TCRdb keeps in-frame clones, though not all of them. The sample yields over 55,000 clones, about nine tenths seen once. The germline CDR1 and CDR2 sequences are MNHNS and SASEGT. Trimming took off 2 bases at V and 7 bases at J, with 5 bases between the two ends. The CDR3 runs 12 residues. Input material: PBMCs. The chain recombines TRBV6-1 with TRBJ2-2; D gene ambiguous. The source is a man younger than 35 in good health and CMV-seronegative. The CDR3 sequence: CASSESYGELFF. The CDR3 region has the DNA TGTGCCAGCAGTGAATCGTACGGGGAGCTGTTTTTT.